A selection of T cell receptor beta chains follows, all from one sample in a study of T-cell reconstitution after alpha-beta-depleted transplantation in children. Each CDR3 protein gets one entry after TCRdb re-called the PCR reads with MiXCR. The sample records hundreds of thousands of distinct CDR3 sequences, about 12% being singletons. The material sequenced was PBMCs, taken before TCRalphabeta/CD19-depleted stem cell transplant. All receptors derive from a girl aged 2-15 years with congenital amegakaryocytic thrombocytopenia, due to receive a stem cell transplant. CDR3s include the opening cysteine and the closing phenylalanine or tryptophan. The order of the fields is D gene, clone size, CDR3 length, V gene, J gene, CDR3 protein, CDR3 DNA. The D gene is left open where the match is weak. Clone size, where shown, is once, few, many, or a class for clones that have expanded.

D: -
size: few
length: 15
V: TRBV29-1
J: TRBJ2-1
CDR3: CSVEEDRREGGEQFF
DNA: TGCAGCGTTGAAGAGGATCGGCGGGAAGGCGGTGAGCAGTTCTTC

D: -
size: few
length: 13
V: TRBV20-1
J: TRBJ2-7
CDR3: CSAEKQDSYEQYF
DNA: TGCAGTGCTGAAAAACAGGATTCCTACGAGCAGTACTTC

D: -
size: few
length: 13
V: TRBV5-1
J: TRBJ1-2
CDR3: CASSVSGMDGYTF
DNA: TGCGCCAGCAGCGTCTCGGGGATGGATGGCTACACCTTC

D: -
size: few
length: 12
V: TRBV28
J: TRBJ2-1
CDR3: CASGRTYNEQFF
DNA: TGTGCCAGCGGCAGAACCTACAATGAGCAGTTCTTC

D: -
size: -
length: 17
V: TRBV10-2
J: TRBJ1-1
CDR3: CASSVPTGWNRNTEAFF
DNA: TGCGCCAGCAGTGTCCCCACAGGGTGGAACCGGAACACTGAAGCTTTCTTT

D: -
size: -
length: 13
V: TRBV28
J: TRBJ1-5
CDR3: CASSPPSNQPQHF
DNA: TGTGCCAGCAGCCCTCCCAGCAATCAGCCCCAGCATTTT

D: -
size: few
length: 14
V: TRBV6-1
J: TRBJ2-1
CDR3: CASSPLELRNEQFF
DNA: TGTGCCAGCAGCCCGCTAGAGCTTCGCAATGAGCAGTTCTTC

D: -
size: many
length: 16
V: TRBV3-1
J: TRBJ1-5
CDR3: CASSQDWSQGGQPQHF
DNA: TGTGCCAGCAGCCAAGATTGGTCGCAGGGTGGCCAGCCCCAGCATTTT

D: -
size: many
length: 13
V: TRBV5-1
J: TRBJ1-5
CDR3: CASSLERDQPQHF
DNA: TGCGCCAGCAGCTTGGAACGGGATCAGCCCCAGCATTTT

D: -
size: -
length: 15
V: TRBV6-1
J: TRBJ2-3
CDR3: CARSWVRTDTDTQYF
DNA: TGTGCCCGCAGCTGGGTTAGGACAGACACAGATACGCAGTATTTT

D: TRBD2
size: few
length: 15
V: TRBV20-1
J: TRBJ2-1
CDR3: CSARVLAGEFIEQFF
DNA: TGCAGTGCTAGAGTACTAGCGGGAGAATTCATTGAGCAGTTCTTC

D: -
size: few
length: 15
V: TRBV28
J: TRBJ2-4
CDR3: CASSLRDNFGNIQYF
DNA: TGTGCCAGCAGTTTGAGGGACAATTTTGGAAACATTCAGTACTTC

D: -
size: -
length: 16
V: TRBV24-1
J: TRBJ2-3
CDR3: CATSDFAASDTDTRYF
DNA: TGTGCCACCAGTGATTTCGCGGCGTCGGACACAGATACGCGGTATTTT

D: TRBD1
size: few
length: 19
V: TRBV5-1
J: TRBJ2-2
CDR3: CASSSTQGIGLSYTGELFF
DNA: TGCGCCAGCAGTTCCACACAGGGGATCGGGCTCTCGTACACCGGGGAGCTGTTTTTT

D: -
size: many
length: 12
V: TRBV29-1
J: TRBJ2-5
CDR3: CSVDTQQETQYF
DNA: TGCAGCGTTGATACGCAGCAAGAGACCCAGTACTTC

D: -
size: many
length: 13
V: TRBV29-1
J: TRBJ1-2
CDR3: CSVIQALNYGYTF
DNA: TGCAGCGTTATACAGGCCCTGAACTATGGCTACACCTTC

D: TRBD2
size: -
length: 15
V: TRBV20-1
J: TRBJ2-7
CDR3: CSAFGTSGSRYEQYF
DNA: TGCAGTGCTTTCGGGACTAGCGGGAGTCGATACGAGCAGTACTTC

D: -
size: many
length: 16
V: TRBV20-1
J: TRBJ2-1
CDR3: CSARVGSGTPYNEQFF
DNA: TGCAGTGCTAGAGTCGGGAGCGGGACACCCTACAATGAGCAGTTCTTC

D: TRBD1
size: many
length: 15
V: TRBV12-3/TRBV12-4
J: TRBJ2-5
CDR3: CASSRNPGTEETQYF
DNA: TGTGCCAGCAGTCGCAACCCCGGGACAGAGGAGACCCAGTACTTC

D: -
size: many
length: 11
V: TRBV15
J: TRBJ2-1
CDR3: CATSRNNEQFF
DNA: TGTGCCACCAGCAGAAACAATGAGCAGTTCTTC

D: -
size: few
length: 13
V: TRBV7-9
J: TRBJ2-7
CDR3: CASGQISSYEQYF
DNA: TGTGCCAGCGGACAGATTTCCTCCTACGAGCAGTACTTC

D: TRBD2
size: -
length: 18
V: TRBV13
J: TRBJ2-7
CDR3: CASSSWTSGQPKGYEQYF
DNA: TGTGCCAGCAGCTCTTGGACTAGCGGGCAACCGAAGGGTTACGAGCAGTACTTC

D: TRBD1
size: -
length: 16
V: TRBV5-1
J: TRBJ1-2
CDR3: CASSPRRDRGRYGYTF
DNA: TGCGCCAGCAGCCCCCGTCGGGACAGGGGCCGCTATGGCTACACCTTC

D: -
size: many
length: 15
V: TRBV27
J: TRBJ2-7
CDR3: CASSLNSLGLTEQYF
DNA: TGTGCCAGCAGTCTAAATTCGTTGGGCCTCACCGAGCAGTACTTC

D: TRBD1
size: -
length: 17
V: TRBV5-1
J: TRBJ2-6
CDR3: CASSLRATGTGANVLTF
DNA: TGCGCCAGCAGCCTACGAGCGACAGGGACAGGGGCCAACGTCCTGACTTTC

D: -
size: many
length: 15
V: TRBV28
J: TRBJ2-2
CDR3: CASSLSPGEAGELFF
DNA: TGTGCCAGCAGTTTATCCCCAGGGGAGGCCGGGGAGCTGTTTTTT

D: TRBD2
size: -
length: 16
V: TRBV5-1
J: TRBJ2-1
CDR3: CASSLQFGGRDNEQFF
DNA: TGCGCCAGCAGCTTGCAATTCGGCGGGAGGGACAATGAGCAGTTCTTC

D: -
size: -
length: 13
V: TRBV7-9
J: TRBJ2-3
CDR3: CASSLGSSDREYF
DNA: TGTGCCAGCAGCTTAGGGTCTAGCGACAGGGAGTATTTT

D: TRBD1
size: few
length: 15
V: TRBV11-1
J: TRBJ2-1
CDR3: CASSSGTGWYNEQFF
DNA: TGTGCCAGCAGCTCCGGGACAGGGTGGTACAATGAGCAGTTCTTC